Presented here are 30 T cell receptor beta chains from one specimen sequenced in a study of OX40 agonist ivuxolimab in advanced cancers. The data were produced by immunoSEQ multiplex PCR, yet TCRdb's version contains in-frame clones alone and is incomplete. The sample records about 76,000 clones, about 85% being singletons. Sequenced material: CD4+ or CD8+ T cells sorted from blood, taken in a trial of the OX40 agonist ivuxolimab. These receptors originate from an adult with an advanced solid tumor such as melanoma, head and neck, liver or kidney cancer.

On this clone: At one boundary the junction diverges from the germline segment, which might be a read error. V and J are TRBV7-2 and TRBJ2-7; 7 bases align to TRBD1. The CDR3 covers 14 residues. Germline loops: CDR1 SGHTA, CDR2 FQGNSA. CDR3 DNA: TGTGTCAGCAGCCGTACAGGGGTGAACTACGAGCAGTACTTC. Its protein product is CVSSRTGVNYEQYF.

The table lists this clone with a count of one. Here the CDR3 DNA reads TGTGCCAGCAGCCAACAGGGCGCCGGGGAGCTGTTTTTT. It specifies CASSQQGAGELFF. The chain recombines TRBV4-2 with TRBJ2-2; D is possibly TRBD1 (5 bases). The CDR3 sequence is 13 residues long. Trimming pared 2 bases from V and 6 bases from J, leaving 7 bases between. From germline, CDR1 is LGHNA and CDR2 YNFKEQ.

This rearrangement joins TRBV9 to TRBJ2-1; 15 bases are shared with TRBD2. The V segment lost 3 bases and the J segment 3 bases; nucleotides outside the gene matches: 10. CDR1 is SGDLS and CDR2 is YYNGEE in the germline V gene. The CDR3 runs 19 residues. The CDR3 DNA reads TGTGCCAGCAGCGCGGGGGGGACTAGCGGGAGGCTCCTCTACAATGAGCAGTTCTTC. The encoded protein is CASSAGGTSGRLLYNEQFF.

About this clone: In the same sample, other DNA sequences code for this CDR3. The V gene is TRBV19, the J gene TRBJ1-1; weak D call: TRBD1 (6 bases). CDR1 and CDR2 (germline): LNHDA, SQIVND (reference sequence). The CDR3 consists of 14 residues. V was clipped by 3 bases and J by 3 bases, with 11 bases between them. The CDR3 coding sequence is TGTGCCAGTAGTATTAGGGGGGGGGACACTGAAGCTTTCTTT. It codes for CASSIRGGDTEAFF.

CDR3 coding DNA: TGTGCCAGCAGCGGCATGGCAGCTTCTAACTATGGCTACACCTTC. Translated, it gives CASSGMAASNYGYTF. The chain recombines TRBV5-6 with TRBJ1-2, with D unclear. This CDR3 is built from 15 residues. Germline CDR1 is SGHDT and CDR2 is YYEEEE. The ends were cut back, 4 bases at V and 0 bases at J, with 13 bases in the middle.

This clone was counted once. The gene calls are TRBV21-1 and TRBJ2-7. TRBV21-1 is tagged as a pseudogene. The CDR3 extends over 16 amino acids. The chain's CDR3 is CASSKGSAGYSYEQYF. In nucleotides, the CDR3 is TGTGCCAGCAGCAAAGGATCGGCCGGCTACTCCTACGAGCAGTACTTC.

In its sample, this clone was seen once. CDR3 sequence reads: CASSYRGRVGETQYF. CDR3 sequence (DNA): TGTGCCAGCAGTTACCGCGGGAGGGTAGGCGAGACCCAGTACTTC. The V and J genes are TRBV6-6 and TRBJ2-5; the match to TRBD2 covers 9 bases. Per the germline V gene, CDR1 is MNHNY and CDR2 is SVGAGI (reference sequence). With V trimmed by 2 bases and J by 5 bases, 6 bases remained unmatched. The CDR3 spans 15 residues.

The V gene is TRBV7-9, the J gene TRBJ2-1, with 8 bases identical to TRBD2. The germline gives CDR1 SEHNR, CDR2 FQNEAQ (reference sequence). V lost 5 bases and J lost 3; bases outside the gene matches: 9. The CDR3 has 16 amino acids. CDR3 bases: TGTGCCAGCAGCGTCCCAATAGCGGGGTTCTACAATGAGCAGTTCTTC. Translated: CASSVPIAGFYNEQFF.

This chain connects TRBV5-4 to TRBJ2-2; TRBD2 matches 9 bases. Germline assignment: CDR1 SGHNT and CDR2 YYREEE (reference sequence). The CDR3 loop spans 16 amino acids. Trimming at V came to 4 bases and at J to 0 bases, leaving 4 bases not matched to a gene. CDR3 nucleotide sequence: TGTGCCAGCAGCCAGGGACTAGCCGCGAACACCGGGGAGCTGTTTTTT. Amino acid sequence: CASSQGLAANTGELFF.

This clone was seen only a few times. The chain carries TRBV5-5 and TRBJ1-1, with D possibly matching TRBD1 (6 bases). The V end was cut by 4 bases, the J end by 0 bases, with 19 bases between. Germline V lookup: CDR1 SGHKS, CDR2 YYEKEE (reference sequence). This CDR3 spans 17 amino acids. The CDR3 nucleotides are TGTGCCAGCAGCCCACGGGCAGGGGCACTCATGAACACTGAAGCTTTCTTT. The encoded protein is CASSPRAGALMNTEAFF.

V and J are TRBV6-5 and TRBJ1-3; D may be TRBD1 (5 bases). The CDR3 sequence is 13 residues long. V shed 6 bases and J shed 2 bases, with 8 bases lying between them. Germline V gene data show CDR1 as MNHEY and CDR2 as SVGAGI. The DNA of the CDR3 is TGTGCCAGCAGAGGGGTCCCTGGAAACACCATATATTTT. Translating it yields CASRGVPGNTIYF.

This chain joins TRBV5-6 and TRBJ1-1; D remains ambiguous. The germline V and J ends were trimmed by 3 bases and 1 base, with 13 bases remaining between them. The CDR3 runs 15 residues. The germline gives CDR1 SGHDT, CDR2 YYEEEE. The CDR3 nucleotides read TGTGCCAGCAGCTCTTCGGACGGACCGAACACTGAAGCTTTCTTT. Its translation: CASSSSDGPNTEAFF.

The rearrangement links TRBV6-1 to TRBJ1-5; maybe TRBD1 (6 bases). The CDR3 covers 15 residues. Trimming stripped 3 bases from V and 2 bases from J, with 11 bases between. Germline V gene sequence: CDR1 MNHNS, CDR2 SASEGT. CDR3 DNA: TGTGCCAGCAGTGAGGGGGCGCGGGGCAATCAGCCCCAGCATTTT. This encodes CASSEGARGNQPQHF.

V is TRBV14 and J is TRBJ2-1; 10 bases are a match to TRBD1. There are 13 residues in the CDR3. Germline-derived CDR1 and CDR2 are SGHDN and FVKESK. The V and J ends lost 8 bases and 4 bases, in that order; junction bases with no gene match: 2. Here the CDR3 DNA reads TGTGCCAGCGGGACAGGGGCTTACAATGAGCAGTTCTTC. Protein: CASGTGAYNEQFF.

The chain links TRBV11-1 to TRBJ1-1; D is possibly TRBD1 (6 bases). With 4 bases removed from V and 9 bases from J, the gap between germline ends came to 18 bases. Germline CDR1 SGHAT, CDR2 FQDESV (reference sequence). This CDR3 is built from 14 residues. The CDR3 sequence is CASSSPGGAIKAFF. Here the CDR3 DNA reads TGTGCCAGCAGCTCTCCTGGGGGGGCGATTAAAGCTTTCTTT.

The chain has TRBV5-1 and TRBJ2-3; the match to TRBD2 covers 10 bases. The CDR3 is 15 amino acids. The germline gives CDR1 SGHRS, CDR2 YFSETQ. Trimming removed 4 bases from V and 3 bases from J; junction bases left unmatched: 5. CDR3 residues: CASSQAGGRTDTQYF. In DNA form, the CDR3 reads TGCGCCAGCAGCCAAGCGGGAGGGCGGACAGATACGCAGTATTTT.

The chain links TRBV30 to TRBJ1-2; a possible D gene is TRBD1 (6 bases). The germline V and J ends were trimmed by 8 bases and 5 bases, with 24 bases remaining between them. CDR1 is GTSNPN and CDR2 is SVGIG in the germline V gene (reference sequence). The CDR3 runs to 15 residues. The CDR3 loop reads CAGLSRGGYRYGYTF. CDR3 DNA: TGTGCCGGACTCTCCAGGGGAGGATATCGTTATGGCTACACCTTC. Full variable domain (rest looked up from reference TRBV30 and TRBJ1-2): SQTIHQWPATLVQPVGSPLSLECTVEGTSNPNLYWYRQAAGRGLQLLFYSVGIGQISSEVPQNLSASRPQDRQFILSSKKLLLSDSGFYLCAGLSRGGYRYGYTFGSGTRLTVV.

V gene TRBV7-9 combines with J gene TRBJ1-3, with 7 bases identical to TRBD1. J lost 4 bases, V lost 2 bases, and 17 bases had no gene match. Germline CDR1 SEHNR, CDR2 FQNEAQ (reference sequence). The CDR3 spans 19 residues. CDR3 sequence: CASSLTSPSEGAKGNTIYF. The CDR3 DNA reads TGTGCCAGCAGCTTAACGTCTCCTTCCGAGGGGGCGAAGGGAAACACCATATATTTT. Variable domain in full (rest from reference TRBV7-9 and TRBJ1-3): DTGVSQNPRHKITKRGQNVTFRCDPISEHNRLYWYRQTLGQGPEFLTYFQNEAQLEKSRLLSDRFSAERPKGSFSTLEIQRTEQGDSAMYLCASSLTSPSEGAKGNTIYFGEGSWLTVV.

This chain connects TRBV28 to TRBJ1-5, with 8 bases that match TRBD1. The CDR3 runs 14 residues. Germline V CDR1 and CDR2: MDHEN, SYDVKM. The V segment lost 6 bases and the J segment 7 bases; nucleotides outside the gene matches: 8. CDR3 loop: CASSPDRVRQPQHF. Written as DNA, the CDR3 is TGTGCCAGCAGCCCGGACAGGGTCCGACAGCCCCAGCATTTT.

This clone appeared a single time. The chain uses TRBV5-1 and TRBJ2-5, with 10 bases aligning to TRBD1. The DNA end lines up better with TRBJ2-7; the J call may be wrong. This CDR3 spans 15 amino acids. Germline lookup yields CDR1 SGHRS and CDR2 YFSETQ. CDR3 DNA sequence: TGCGCCAGCAGCTTAACCGGGACAGGGGTCTACGAGCAGTACTTC. Translating gives CASSLTGTGVYEQYF.

This chain links TRBV7-2 with TRBJ1-2; D unresolved. V shed 7 bases and J shed 5 bases, with 23 bases lying between them. Germline lookup yields CDR1 SGHTA and CDR2 FQGNSA. The CDR3 is 16 residues long. CDR3 amino acids: CASNQLGVTAGYGYTF. The CDR3 DNA sequence: TGTGCCAGCAACCAACTGGGTGTCACCGCTGGGTATGGCTACACCTTC.

This clone occurred once. CDR3 in amino acids: CSVEDLRSSYNEQFF. DNA for the CDR3: TGCAGCGTTGAAGATTTGAGGAGCTCCTACAATGAGCAGTTCTTC. The chain has TRBV29-1 and TRBJ2-1, with D unresolved. The germline CDR1 and CDR2 sequences are SQVTM and ANQGSEA. CDR3 size: 15 residues. V was clipped by 0 bases and J by 0 bases, with 9 bases between them.

V usage is TRBV5-1 and J usage is TRBJ1-6; no clear D. Germline CDR1 and CDR2: SGHRS and YFSETQ. V lost 5 bases to trimming and J lost 8 bases, with 14 bases between them. The CDR3 has 14 amino acids. The CDR3 DNA reads TGCGCCAGCAGAGGAACAAGGGCCGATTCACCCCTCCACTTT. It codes for CASRGTRADSPLHF.

The chain joins TRBV5-1 to TRBJ2-2; D possibly corresponds to TRBD2 (6 bases). Germline V CDR1 and CDR2: SGHRS, YFSETQ. Trimming removed 6 bases at V and 4 bases at J, with 10 bases between. The CDR3 contains 13 residues. CDR3 region: CASTPEGTGELFF. CDR3 nucleotides: TGCGCCAGCACCCCGGAGGGCACCGGGGAGCTGTTTTTT.

J is TRBJ2-3 and V is TRBV7-9; 9 bases match TRBD1. J lost 3 bases, V lost 3 bases, and 4 bases had no gene match. Germline lookup yields CDR1 SEHNR and CDR2 FQNEAQ (reference sequence). The CDR3 covers 15 residues. CDR3 nucleotides: TGTGCCAGCAGCTTGGGGACAGGGATGACAGATACGCAGTATTTT. As protein: CASSLGTGMTDTQYF. Full variable domain (outside the CDR3, taken from reference TRBV7-9 and TRBJ2-3): DTGVSQNPRHKITKRGQNVTFRCDPISEHNRLYWYRQTLGQGPEFLTYFQNEAQLEKSRLLSDRFSAERPKGSFSTLEIQRTEQGDSAMYLCASSLGTGMTDTQYFGPGTRLTVL.

The chain couples TRBV4-2 to TRBJ1-5; the match to TRBD1 covers 9 bases. With 1 base clipped from V and 11 bases from J, the junction kept 6 bases outside the gene matches. Looked up from germline, CDR1 is LGHNA and CDR2 is YNFKEQ. The CDR3 is 14 amino acids. The CDR3 protein is CASSQGDRVGAQHF. CDR3 in DNA: TGTGCCAGCAGCCAAGGGGACAGGGTGGGCGCCCAGCATTTT.

This clone was detected once. The V call is TRBV19, the J call TRBJ1-5, with 10 bases fitting TRBD1. The V segment lost 4 bases and the J segment 0 bases; nucleotides outside the gene matches: 6. This CDR3 spans 17 amino acids. Germline V gene lookup returns CDR1 LNHDA and CDR2 SQIVND (reference sequence). CDR3 sequence reads: CASSTRDRGTSNQPQHF. In DNA, the CDR3 is TGTGCCAGTAGTACCCGGGACAGGGGAACTAGCAATCAGCCCCAGCATTTT.

The CDR3 DNA is TGTGCCAGCAGCTTGGCTAGCGGGAGAATTGTGCAGTTCTTC. Translated: CASSLASGRIVQFF. The V and J genes are TRBV7-2 and TRBJ2-1, with TRBD2 matching over 10 bases. This CDR3 is built from 14 residues. Germline values: CDR1 SGHTA, CDR2 FQGNSA. Trimming took 3 bases from V and 12 from J; bases not matched to a gene: 8.

The chain uses TRBV18 and TRBJ2-7; unclear D gene. Germline V gives CDR1 KGHSH, CDR2 LQKENI. V was pared by 0 bases and J by 3 bases, with 9 bases between. The CDR3 has 14 amino acids. The chain's CDR3 is CASSPPKGGYEQYF. The CDR3 coding sequence is TGTGCCAGCTCACCACCGAAGGGTGGCTACGAGCAGTACTTC.

The chain carries TRBV19 and TRBJ2-1; a possible D gene is TRBD1 (5 bases). CDR1 is LNHDA, CDR2 SQIVND, per germline (reference sequence). CDR3 length equals 13 residues. Trimming left V 3 bases short and J 12 bases short, with 15 bases between. The CDR3 is CASSMTAAVSQFF. The CDR3 DNA reads as TGTGCCAGTAGTATGACAGCCGCAGTTTCGCAGTTCTTC.